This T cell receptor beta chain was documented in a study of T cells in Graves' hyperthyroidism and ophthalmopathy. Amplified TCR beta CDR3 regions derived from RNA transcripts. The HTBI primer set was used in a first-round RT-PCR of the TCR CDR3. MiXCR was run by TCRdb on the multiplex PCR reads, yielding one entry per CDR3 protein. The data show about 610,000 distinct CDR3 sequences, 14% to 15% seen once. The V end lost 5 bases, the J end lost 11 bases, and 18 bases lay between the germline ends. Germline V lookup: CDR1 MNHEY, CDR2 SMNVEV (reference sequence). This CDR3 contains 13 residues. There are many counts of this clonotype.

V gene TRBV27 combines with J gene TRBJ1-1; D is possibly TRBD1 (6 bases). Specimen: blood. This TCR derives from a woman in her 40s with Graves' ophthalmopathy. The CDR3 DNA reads TGTGCCAGCAGTCTCCCGGGGGCGCGTCAGGCTTTCTTT. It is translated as CASSLPGARQAFF.